This T cell receptor (beta chain) came from a study of cytomegalovirus exposure and HLA in healthy donors. This PCR relied on a set of 60 Vbeta primers and 13 Jbeta primers. Sequencing was performed with immunoSEQ multiplex PCR; in TCRdb, only in-frame clones are kept and a portion is missing. The table lists about 95,000 clones, 80% to 90% of them singletons. Germline assignment: CDR1 MGHDK and CDR2 SYGVNS. CDR3 length equals 14 residues. V lost 4 bases and J lost 2; bases outside the gene matches: 5. The TCR sequence derives from a man younger than 40 in good health and CMV-seropositive. The sample comprised PBMCs. The chain joins TRBV25-1 to TRBJ2-7; 7 nucleotides line up with TRBD1. In nucleotides, the CDR3 is TGTGCCAGCAGTGCGATCGACAGGGCCTACGAGCAGTACTTC. It translates to CASSAIDRAYEQYF.